This paragraph reports one T cell receptor (beta chain). No cognate antigen has been identified for it. The input lacks base qualities; no much larger clone sits a single base away. The trim is 5 bases for V and 6 bases for J, with a gap of 10 bases between the germline ends. Including cysteine and phenylalanine, the CDR3 has 12 amino acids. Of the read, only the CDR3 DNA is kept; its 36 bases are in frame from base 1. The germline V gene encodes CDR1 SGHVS and CDR2 FNYEAQ. The record originates from a study of T cell changes during pregnancy in multiple sclerosis (dated by TCRdb to the late 2010s). About the full investigation: Changes in the T cell repertoire over the course of pregnancy were examined in this study in women with multiple sclerosis.

The protocol used for the library was the immunoSEQ multiplex PCR assay. Here the immuneACCESS table is served through TCRdb, limited to in-frame sequences with V and J called. Missing clones are a known gap in these copies; in checked studies unresolved V genes cover under half, and the rest lacks a known reason. The sample table shows about 24,000 clones, and more than 85% are seen once. Of the sample, around 0.96% falls within the top ten clones. The specimen comprised CD4+ T cells from peripheral blood mononuclear cells, sampled in the second trimester of pregnancy. This sequence uses TRBV7-6 and TRBJ1-1; TRBD1 could be the D gene, as 5 bases match. The TCR comes from a female donor in good health, enrolled as a control in a pregnancy study. The CDR3 protein: CASSLQGAEAFF. The nucleotide sequence reads TGTGCCAGCAGCCTCCAGGGCGCTGAAGCTTTCTTT. Extended through the reference TRBV7-6 and TRBJ1-1 proteins, this CDR3 yields the full variable domain: GAGVSQSPRYKVTKRGQDVALRCDPISGHVSLYWYRQALGQGPEFLTYFNYEAQQDKSGLPNDRFSAERPEGSISTLTIQRTEQRDSAMYRCASSLQGAEAFFGQGTRLTVV.